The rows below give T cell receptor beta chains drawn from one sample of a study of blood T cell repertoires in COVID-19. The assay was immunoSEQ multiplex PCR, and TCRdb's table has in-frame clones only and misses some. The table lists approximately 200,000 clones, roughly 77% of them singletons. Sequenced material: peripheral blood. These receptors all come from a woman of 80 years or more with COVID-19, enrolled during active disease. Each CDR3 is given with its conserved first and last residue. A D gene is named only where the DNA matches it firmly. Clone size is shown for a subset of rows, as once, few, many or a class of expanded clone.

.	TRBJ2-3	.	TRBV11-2	TGTGCCAGCAGCTTCGCAACAGGGTTCGCAGATACGCAGTATTTT	CASSFATGFADTQYF
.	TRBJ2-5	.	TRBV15	TGTGCCACCAGCAGAGGCGGCCAGTCTAGGTACGAGACCCAGTACTTC	CATSRGGQSRYETQYF
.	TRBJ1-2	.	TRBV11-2	TGTGCCAGCAGCTCCGACGGCGGGCCAGGCAGCTTCTATGGCTACACCTTC	CASSSDGGPGSFYGYTF
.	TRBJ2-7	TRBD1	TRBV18	TGTGCCAGCTCACCCTGGGACAGCGTGGGGGAGCAGTACTTC	CASSPWDSVGEQYF
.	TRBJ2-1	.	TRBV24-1	TGTGCCACCAGTGATTTGGCGCGGACTATGTTGTTCTTC	CATSDLARTMLFF
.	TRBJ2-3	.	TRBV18	TGTGCCAGCTCACCAATCTTATCCGGGGGAACGACAGATACGCAGTATTTT	CASSPILSGGTTDTQYF
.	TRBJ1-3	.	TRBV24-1	TGTGCCACCAGTGATTGGGGGCTGGGGAGCTCTGGAAACACCATATATTTT	CATSDWGLGSSGNTIYF
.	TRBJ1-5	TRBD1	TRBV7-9	TGTGCCAGCAGCCCGGGACAGGGGGATCAGCCCCAGCATTTT	CASSPGQGDQPQHF
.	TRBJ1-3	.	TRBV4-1	TGCGCCAGCAGCCAAGAGGGCAGGGTGACAGGAAACACCATATATTTT	CASSQEGRVTGNTIYF
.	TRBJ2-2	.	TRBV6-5	TGTGCCAGCAGTTGGCAGGGAGGCCATAACACCGGGGAGCTGTTTTTT	CASSWQGGHNTGELFF
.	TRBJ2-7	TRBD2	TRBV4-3	TGCGCCAGCAGCCAAGATGGGACTAGCGGGGGCTTTTACGAGCAGTACTTC	CASSQDGTSGGFYEQYF
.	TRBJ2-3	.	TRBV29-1	TGCAGCGTTGAACAGGGCGCAGATACGCAGTATTTT	CSVEQGADTQYF
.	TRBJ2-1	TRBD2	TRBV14	TGTGCCAGCAGCCAAAGGACTAGTCCGGACAATGAGCAGTTCTTC	CASSQRTSPDNEQFF
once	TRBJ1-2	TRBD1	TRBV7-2	TGTGCCAGCAGTTCCACAGGGGGCAGCGACTATGGCTACACCTTC	CASSSTGGSDYGYTF
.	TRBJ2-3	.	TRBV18	TGTGCCAGCTCACCAGACTTAATCGATACGCAGTATTTT	CASSPDLIDTQYF
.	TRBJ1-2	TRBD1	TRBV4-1	TGCGCCAGCAGCCAAGATCAGGGGACAGGGAGCCCCTATGGCTACACCTTC	CASSQDQGTGSPYGYTF
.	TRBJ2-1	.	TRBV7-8	TGTGCCAGCAGCCACCGCCGGAATGAGCAGTTCTTC	CASSHRRNEQFF
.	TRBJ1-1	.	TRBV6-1	TGTGCCAGCAGTGATCACATGAACACTGAAGCTTTCTTT	CASSDHMNTEAFF
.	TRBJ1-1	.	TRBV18	TGTGCCAGCTCACCAAATCGGGGGGTGAACACTGAAGCTTTCTTT	CASSPNRGVNTEAFF
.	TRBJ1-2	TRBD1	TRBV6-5	TGTGCCAGCAGTTACTCGGACAGGGGGTTAAACTATGGCTACACCTTC	CASSYSDRGLNYGYTF
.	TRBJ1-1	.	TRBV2	TGTGCCAGCAGCGTAGCAGGGAGGGGCAGTGAAGCTTTCTTT	CASSVAGRGSEAFF
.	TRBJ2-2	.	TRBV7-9	TGTGCCAGCAGTTTTACTAGGGCCGGGGAGCTGTTTTTT	CASSFTRAGELFF
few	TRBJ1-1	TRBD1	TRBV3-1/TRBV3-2	TGTGCCAGCAGCTCCAGGGGCGATGGGACAGACGCAACTTTCTTT	CASSSRGDGTDATFF
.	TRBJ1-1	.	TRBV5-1	TGCGCCAGCAGCTTGTCAGGAAACATGAACACTGAAGCTTTCTTT	CASSLSGNMNTEAFF
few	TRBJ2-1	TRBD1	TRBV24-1	TGTGCCACCAGTGATTCCTGGACAGGTGACTACAATGAGCAGTTCTTC	CATSDSWTGDYNEQFF
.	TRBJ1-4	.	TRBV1	TGCACCAGCAGCCCGAAAAGTGACCCGGGGAAGTTTAATGAAAAACTGTTTTTT	CTSSPKSDPGKFNEKLFF
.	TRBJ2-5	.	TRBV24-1	TGTGCCACCAGTGATTCAAGGGGGGGCCCCCAGTACTTC	CATSDSRGGPQYF
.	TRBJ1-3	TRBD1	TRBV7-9	TGTGCCAGCAGTTCGGACAGGGTTTCTTACACCATATATTTT	CASSSDRVSYTIYF
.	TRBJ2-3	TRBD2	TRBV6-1	TGTGCCAGCAGTGAAGACAGCGGGGGGGCCACAGATACGCAGTATTTT	CASSEDSGGATDTQYF
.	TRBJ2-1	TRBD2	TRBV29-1	TGCAGCGTTGAAGGGTCATGGGGGACTAGGGGGTACAATGAGCAGTTCTTC	CSVEGSWGTRGYNEQFF
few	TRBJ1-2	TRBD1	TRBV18	TGTGCCAGCTCACCCAACAGGGGGCGCGACTATGGCTACACCTTC	CASSPNRGRDYGYTF
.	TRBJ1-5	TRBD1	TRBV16	TGTGCCAGCAGCCAGCCCGGGACAGGGAATCAGCCCCAGCATTTT	CASSQPGTGNQPQHF
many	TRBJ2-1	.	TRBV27	TGTGCCAGCAGTTGGATCCCCAGCGGGACATACAATGAGCAGTTCTTC	CASSWIPSGTYNEQFF
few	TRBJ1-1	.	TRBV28	TGTGCCAGCAGTTTGCGGCCGGGGACTGAAGCTTTCTTT	CASSLRPGTEAFF
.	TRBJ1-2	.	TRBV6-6	TGTGCCAGCAGTTCCGACTCGTATGGCTACACCTTC	CASSSDSYGYTF
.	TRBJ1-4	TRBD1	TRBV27	TGTGCCAGCAGTCCACTCGGGACAGGGCCTGAAAAACTGTTTTTT	CASSPLGTGPEKLFF
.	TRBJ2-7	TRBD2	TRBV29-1	TGCAGCGTTGAGGGGAGGGGATACGAGCAGTACTTC	CSVEGRGYEQYF
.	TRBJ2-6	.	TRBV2	TGTGCCAGCAGCGCGCCTGGGGCCAACGTCCTGACTTTC	CASSAPGANVLTF
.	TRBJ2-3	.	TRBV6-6	TGTGCCAGCAGTCACCCGGGACACGCCGGTGACACAGATACGCAGTATTTT	CASSHPGHAGDTDTQYF